This T cell receptor (beta chain) emerged from a study of T cells expressing NK-cell markers. Germline values: CDR1 PRHDT, CDR2 FYEKMQ (reference sequence). This CDR3 contains 17 residues. Reprocessing the 5' RACE reads, TCRdb reports a single entry for every CDR3 protein and omits DNA. The listing contains about 370,000 distinct CDR3 sequences. V and J are TRBV13 and TRBJ2-5; TCRdb designates TRBD2, a call that cannot be tested without DNA. The source of this sequence is a woman aged 45-65 years in good health. Input material: blood T cells: a sorted CD56 or NKG2C T cell subset, CD4+ or CD8+ T cells, or bulk PBMC T cells (not recorded which). The CDR3 loop reads CASSDGLARPYQETQYF.